This TCR beta chain was identified in a study of CD8 T cells in Susac syndrome. RNA in amounts of roughly 0.5 to 1 ug was reverse transcribed with random hexamers. Amplification of TCR beta CDR3 spanned 54 Vbeta and 13 Jbeta via immunoSEQ multiplex PCR. TCRdb re-analysed the immunoSEQ multiplex PCR reads in MiXCR, keeping a single row per CDR3 protein. The sample has 150,000 to 200,000 distinct CDR3 sequences, roughly 95% seen once. This clonotype is a singleton in its sample. Trimming cost V 6 bases and J 3 bases; bases outside gene matches: 7. The CDR3 has 14 amino acids. From germline, CDR1 is LGHNT and CDR2 FRNRAP.

The V and J genes are TRBV12-5 and TRBJ2-7; 8 nucleotides match TRBD2. The specimen was CD8+ T cells from PBMCs. This clonotype was sampled from a human donor with multiple sclerosis. The CDR3 nucleotides are TGTGCTAGTGGCAGATCGCGGGAGGTCTACGAGCAGTACTTC. Translating it yields CASGRSREVYEQYF.